Detailed here is one TCR beta chain. The sample comes from a study of T cell responses to AZD1222 COVID-19 vaccine. The V and J ends lost 2 bases and 4 bases, in that order; junction bases with no gene match: 3. The CDR3 runs to 15 residues. CDR1 and CDR2 (germline): LGHDT, YNNKEL (reference sequence). Sequenced by immunoSEQ multiplex PCR; TCRdb stores in-frame clones only, minus some. The table shows about 120,000 clones, with just over 90% occurring only once. V usage is TRBV3-1 (or the pseudogene TRBV3-2) and J usage is TRBJ1-4, with 8 nucleotides matching TRBD1. The source was peripheral blood, collected 28 days after the second AZD1222 dose. This TCR came from an adult who received the AZD1222 COVID-19 vaccine. The CDR3 sequence is CASSQHGQGNEKLFF. As DNA, the CDR3 is TGTGCCAGCAGCCAACACGGACAGGGTAATGAAAAACTGTTTTTT.